This is a list of T cell receptor beta chains from one sample in a study of blood T cells in healthy people across ages. MiXCR, applied by TCRdb to the 5' RACE reads, yields one record per CDR3 protein. This sample has roughly 680,000 distinct CDR3 sequences, with around 21% found just once. The sequencing input was blood. The receptors derive from a man aged 70-80 years in good health. Each CDR3 is given with its conserved first and last residue.

>18|TRBV5-5
CASSLAFQGTIVQETQYF
>14|TRBV19
CASNPGQGIYEQYF
>19|TRBV27
CASSLSSGQPYSGANVLTF
>13|TRBV5-1
CASSLTVEETQYF
>12|TRBV12-3/TRBV12-4
CASSLGGGEQYF
>13|TRBV20-1
CSARGGPGEKLFF
>15|TRBV2
CASKWEGTGGEKLFF
>15|TRBV20-1
CSAQTSVWNTGELFF
>16|TRBV7-2
CASSLGAIGPADTQYF
>13|TRBV9
CASSVEGVETQYF
>15|TRBV5-1
CASSLDRGSKNIQYF
>14|TRBV15
CATSRVAGIYEQYF
>13|TRBV2
CASSEAPGGTQYF
>14|TRBV10-3
CAISDPWGAQPQHF
>14|TRBV7-8
CASSHRRTQETQYF
>15|TRBV12-3/TRBV12-4
CASSPYRGVTGELFF
>16|TRBV7-2
CASSWQAGTNYNEQFF
>16|TRBV5-1
CASSNSGRTNTGELIF
>15|TRBV7-2
CASSQKREVQETQYF
>14|TRBV28
CASSLDRGSYEQYF
>14|TRBV6-5
CASSRGDRSYEQYF
>19|TRBV5-1
CASSLVFTSGSSPTYEQYF
>15|TRBV25-1
CASSESGPQGEKLFF
>16|TRBV12-3/TRBV12-4
CASSSQWVGPNEKLFF
>15|TRBV12-3/TRBV12-4
CASSLDRGGGTEAFF
>15|TRBV19
CASSIGQANTGELFF
>13|TRBV4-3
CASSTGRNQPQHF
>15|TRBV2
CASIGQTKTSKEAFF
>15|TRBV27
CASSPRGEVDEKLFF
>11|TRBV20-1
CSATRAETQYF
>12|TRBV20-1
CSAREGPETQYF
>14|TRBV2
CASSERGRLGELFF
>15|TRBV12-5
CASGPTGAANEKLFF
>13|TRBV7-2
CASSSGARETQYF
>16|TRBV5-1
CASSLTSGDRTGEPFF
>14|TRBV27
CASRVARASYGQYF
>15|TRBV4-3
CASSQEGGGVSPLHF